These T cell receptor beta chains were read from a single sample in a study of T-cell memory formation after mild COVID-19. A single record per CDR3 protein comes from TCRdb applying MiXCR to the 5' RACE reads. The data contain roughly 190,000 distinct CDR3 sequences, more than 9% of them singletons. The sequenced sample consisted of PBMCs or a T cell subset sorted from them (not recorded which). These receptors all stem from a man between 18 and 35 years old who had mild COVID-19 (a few samples of this study predate the infection). Cell type and time point are not known. Both conserved end residues are part of each CDR3. The D gene is left open where the match is weak. The size field is filled for only some rows; it gives once, few, many or a size class.

cdr3_nt | cdr3_aa | j_call | clone_size | d_call | v_call
TGTGCCAGTAGTAATAGCGGGGGGTTCGATACGCAGTATTTT | CASSNSGGFDTQYF | TRBJ2-3 | . | TRBD2 | TRBV19
TGTGCCAGCAGCTTGGCGACAGGGAAATCCTACAATGAGCAGTTCTTC | CASSLATGKSYNEQFF | TRBJ2-1 | . | TRBD1 | TRBV7-4
TGCGCCAGCAGCACAGGGACAGGCCAAGAGACCCAGTACTTC | CASSTGTGQETQYF | TRBJ2-5 | few | TRBD1 | TRBV5-1
TGCGCCAGCAGCTCGGCCGGGACTAGCGGGGGGGCCTCCTACAATGAGCAGTTCTTC | CASSSAGTSGGASYNEQFF | TRBJ2-1 | few | TRBD2 | TRBV5-1
TGTGCTAGTGGACCCCGGACAGGGGGCCCCGGAGGACCCCTCCACTTT | CASGPRTGGPGGPLHF | TRBJ1-6 | . | TRBD1 | TRBV12-5
TGCAGCGCACGCGGCAGGGTGATTTCCTACGAGCAGTACTTC | CSARGRVISYEQYF | TRBJ2-7 | few | . | TRBV29-1
TGTGCCAGCAGCTTATGGGGGATACCACCGGGACCAGATACGCAGTATTTT | CASSLWGIPPGPDTQYF | TRBJ2-3 | many | . | TRBV7-2
TGTGCCAGCAGCTTACCAGAAAGAGGACTATCTACGCAGTATTTT | CASSLPERGLSTQYF | TRBJ2-3 | many | . | TRBV7-2
TGCGCCAGCAGCTTGGATGGGGAATACAATGAGCAGTTCTTC | CASSLDGEYNEQFF | TRBJ2-1 | . | . | TRBV5-1
TGCAGCGTTGGACGGCAGTTTACGGTCCAGCAGTATTTT | CSVGRQFTVQQYF | TRBJ2-3 | . | . | TRBV29-1
TGTGCCTGGGAGACAAGACAGGGTGGCACAGATACGCAGTATTTT | CAWETRQGGTDTQYF | TRBJ2-3 | . | TRBD1 | TRBV30
TGCAGTGCTTCCCCGGGCCGGGGAGTCCACGAGCAGTACTTC | CSASPGRGVHEQYF | TRBJ2-7 | . | . | TRBV20-1
TGTGCCAGCAGCTTGGTCAATCAGGGTTCGGACTATGGCTACACCTTC | CASSLVNQGSDYGYTF | TRBJ1-2 | many | . | TRBV5-5
TGTGCCAGCAGCTTGGCCGGGACTACCGGATACCAGTACTTC | CASSLAGTTGYQYF | TRBJ2-5 | few | TRBD2 | TRBV5-4
TGTGCCAGCAGTTACGGGGGGGCGGAAATCTACAATGAGCAGTTCTTC | CASSYGGAEIYNEQFF | TRBJ2-1 | few | . | TRBV6-5
TGCAGTGTTAAGCCAGGGGGCAGGGGCTATCAGCCCCAGCATTTT | CSVKPGGRGYQPQHF | TRBJ1-5 | few | TRBD1 | TRBV20-1
TGTGCCAGCAGCTTAGCGCTCGTAGGGTCGGGAGAGCAGTTCTTC | CASSLALVGSGEQFF | TRBJ2-1 | . | . | TRBV7-2
TGTGCCAGTAGTACTCTCCAGGGGGCCAAAAACATTCAGTACTTC | CASSTLQGAKNIQYF | TRBJ2-4 | . | . | TRBV19
TGCGCCAGCAGCTTGGCGACAGGGGAGGGAGAGACCCAGTACTTC | CASSLATGEGETQYF | TRBJ2-5 | . | . | TRBV5-1
TGTGCCAGCAGCAAAGGGACAGGGACGAATCAGCCCCAGCATTTT | CASSKGTGTNQPQHF | TRBJ1-5 | . | TRBD1 | TRBV7-2
TGTGCCAGCAGCTTACAGTTGTATGGCTACACCTTC | CASSLQLYGYTF | TRBJ1-2 | . | . | TRBV7-2
TGTGCCAGCAGTTCGCAACCAGGGGGGGGCTCCCCTGTCTTCGCTGAAGCTTTCTTT | CASSSQPGGGSPVFAEAFF | TRBJ1-1 | . | TRBD1 | TRBV12-3/TRBV12-4
TGTGCCAGCAAGTCTCAATCAGGTGAAGCAACCTACGAGCAGTACTTC | CASKSQSGEATYEQYF | TRBJ2-7 | few | . | TRBV6-5
TGCGCCAGCAGCTCTGGAAGCGGGGGGCCGGTTAGCTCCTACAATGAGCAGTTCTTC | CASSSGSGGPVSSYNEQFF | TRBJ2-1 | . | TRBD2 | TRBV5-1
TGTGCCAGCAGCTTAGGACAGGGGGCTGGGGAGACCCAGTACTTC | CASSLGQGAGETQYF | TRBJ2-5 | many | TRBD1 | TRBV7-9
TGTGCCAGCAGCCCCCGATCGGATACGCAGTATTTT | CASSPRSDTQYF | TRBJ2-3 | many | . | TRBV11-2
TGCGCCAGCAGCTTGGAAGCGGCCTCGGGGACCCAGTACTTC | CASSLEAASGTQYF | TRBJ2-5 | many | . | TRBV5-1
TGCGCCAGCAGCCAAGATGGGCTACTCAATCAGCCCCAGCATTTT | CASSQDGLLNQPQHF | TRBJ1-5 | . | . | TRBV4-3
TGCGCCAGCAGCTTGGAAGGGACAGATTCACCCCTCCACTTT | CASSLEGTDSPLHF | TRBJ1-6 | . | TRBD1 | TRBV5-1
TGTGCCAGTAGTGCGACAGAAAATGAAAAACTGTTTTTT | CASSATENEKLFF | TRBJ1-4 | few | . | TRBV19
TGTGCCAGCAGCGTAAACTACGGGGATGAAAAACTGTTTTTT | CASSVNYGDEKLFF | TRBJ1-4 | . | . | TRBV9
TGCGCCAGCAGCCAAGATCTGGGTCGAATCACAGATACGCAGTATTTT | CASSQDLGRITDTQYF | TRBJ2-3 | . | . | TRBV4-3
TGTGCCTGGAGCTACTTAGGAACTAATGAAAAACTGTTTTTT | CAWSYLGTNEKLFF | TRBJ1-4 | few | . | TRBV30
TGTGCCAGCAGCCAGCTTGCAGGGACCCAAGAGACCCAGTACTTC | CASSQLAGTQETQYF | TRBJ2-5 | . | . | TRBV9
TGTGCCAGCAGCTTAGGTTCGGGGGGCCCGAGCTCCTACAATGAGCAGTTCTTC | CASSLGSGGPSSYNEQFF | TRBJ2-1 | few | . | TRBV7-6
TGTGCCTGGAGTGTACAGGGGGCAGATACGCAGTATTTT | CAWSVQGADTQYF | TRBJ2-3 | many | TRBD1 | TRBV30
TGTGCCAGCAGCCTAGGGACAGAGCAGTACTTC | CASSLGTEQYF | TRBJ2-7 | many | . | TRBV6-6
TGCGCCAGCAGTGATGGTTTGTCAGGGAATCGGTACGAGCAGTACTTC | CASSDGLSGNRYEQYF | TRBJ2-7 | . | . | TRBV10-1
TGTGCCAGCACCACGGGGTTGTCCTACGAGCAGTACTTC | CASTTGLSYEQYF | TRBJ2-7 | few | . | TRBV7-2
TGTGCCAGCAGCCTTTCACAGGCAGACACCGGGGAGCTGTTTTTT | CASSLSQADTGELFF | TRBJ2-2 | few | . | TRBV7-9
TGCGCCAGCAGCTTGGTTGGGACAGGGGGCGAGCCCCAGCATTTT | CASSLVGTGGEPQHF | TRBJ1-5 | . | TRBD1 | TRBV5-1
TGTGCCAGCAGCGTATACAGAGGGCGCGAGCAGTACTTC | CASSVYRGREQYF | TRBJ2-7 | few | . | TRBV7-3
TGTGCCAGCAGCAGGGTCGATGGCTACACCTTC | CASSRVDGYTF | TRBJ1-2 | . | . | TRBV7-9
TGTGCCAGCAGCTTTTACGGGGGTGGGCAGCCCCAGCATTTT | CASSFYGGGQPQHF | TRBJ1-5 | . | . | TRBV7-2
TGTGCCAGCAGCGTATACGTACCACCGGGGGAGCTGTTTTTT | CASSVYVPPGELFF | TRBJ2-2 | . | . | TRBV9
TGTGCCAGCAGCCGCACTCCCACAGATACGCAGTATTTT | CASSRTPTDTQYF | TRBJ2-3 | few | . | TRBV4-2
TGCGCCAGCAGCCCGGCAGGGGGGTACAGGACCTACGAGCAGTACTTC | CASSPAGGYRTYEQYF | TRBJ2-7 | few | . | TRBV4-3
TGTGCTAGCAGCTTGACAGAGTTCACAGATACGCAGTATTTT | CASSLTEFTDTQYF | TRBJ2-3 | . | . | TRBV7-7
TGTGCCAGCAGCCGCCTTTGGGGGGAGACCCAGTACTTC | CASSRLWGETQYF | TRBJ2-5 | few | . | TRBV9
TGCGCCAGCAGTCGGGCCCCGAACACTGAAGCTTTCTTT | CASSRAPNTEAFF | TRBJ1-1 | few | . | TRBV10-2
TGTGCCTGGAGGAAGCGGGGGGGCGGGGATACGCAGTATTTT | CAWRKRGGGDTQYF | TRBJ2-3 | few | TRBD2 | TRBV30
TGTGCCAGTAGACGATCAGGGGATGATTCACCCCTCCACTTT | CASRRSGDDSPLHF | TRBJ1-6 | few | . | TRBV12-3/TRBV12-4
TGCAGTGCTAGAGATGGTAGCACAGATACGCAGTATTTT | CSARDGSTDTQYF | TRBJ2-3 | many | . | TRBV20-1